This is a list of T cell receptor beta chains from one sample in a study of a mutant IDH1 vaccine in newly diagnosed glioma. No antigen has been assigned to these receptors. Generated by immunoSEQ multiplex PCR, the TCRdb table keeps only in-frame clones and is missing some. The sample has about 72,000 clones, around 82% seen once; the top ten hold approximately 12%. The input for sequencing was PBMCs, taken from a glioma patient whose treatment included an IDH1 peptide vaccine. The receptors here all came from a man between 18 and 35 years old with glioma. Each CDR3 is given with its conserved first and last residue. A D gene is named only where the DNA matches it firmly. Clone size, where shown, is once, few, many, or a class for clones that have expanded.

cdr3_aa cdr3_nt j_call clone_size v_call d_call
CASSSTVGTEAFF TGTGCCAGCAGCTCGACGGTCGGCACTGAAGCTTTCTTT TRBJ1-1 . TRBV7-3 .
CASSLRVGVADTQYF TGTGCCAGCAGCTTGCGAGTCGGGGTCGCAGATACGCAGTATTTT TRBJ2-3 . TRBV5-4 .
CASSDPGQGTTADGYTF TGTGCCAGCAGTGACCCGGGACAGGGGACTACGGCCGATGGCTACACCTTC TRBJ1-2 . TRBV6-1 TRBD1
CASSQVGGGNGEKLFF TGTGCCAGCAGCCAAGTTGGGGGGGGTAATGGGGAAAAACTGTTTTTT TRBJ1-4 . TRBV4-2 .
CVTAIGRDYGYTF TGTGTCACAGCAATTGGCCGGGACTATGGCTACACCTTC TRBJ1-2 . TRBV6-4 .
CASSRPLGGAMNTEAFF TGTGCCAGCAGTAGGCCCCTCGGGGGAGCAATGAACACTGAAGCTTTCTTT TRBJ1-1 few TRBV5-4 .
CASRGRVLETQYF TGTGCCAGCAGAGGCAGGGTTTTGGAGACCCAGTACTTC TRBJ2-5 . TRBV2 .
CASRGGQETQYF TGCGCCAGCAGGGGGGGACAAGAGACCCAGTACTTC TRBJ2-5 . TRBV4-1 .
CASSSDGVYGYTF TGTGCCAGCAGTTCAGATGGAGTTTATGGCTACACCTTC TRBJ1-2 . TRBV5-4 .
CASSELGRGTEAFF TGTGCCAGCAGTGAACTTGGCAGGGGGACTGAAGCTTTCTTT TRBJ1-1 . TRBV6-1 TRBD1
CASSLADRDYEQYF TGTGCCAGCAGCTTGGCTGACAGGGATTACGAGCAGTACTTC TRBJ2-7 once TRBV5-6 TRBD1
CASSLQGNTEAFF TGTGCCAGCTCGTTACAGGGGAACACTGAAGCTTTCTTT TRBJ1-1 . TRBV18 .
CAISDSDRNEQFF TGTGCCATCAGTGACTCCGACAGGAATGAGCAGTTCTTC TRBJ2-1 . TRBV10-3 .
CASSLETSNQPQHF TGTGCCAGCAGCTTGGAGACGAGCAATCAGCCCCAGCATTTT TRBJ1-5 once TRBV5-5 .
CASSHPWRNTEAFF TGCGCCAGCAGCCACCCATGGAGGAACACTGAAGCTTTCTTT TRBJ1-1 . TRBV4-1 .
CASSLALATQYF TGTGCCAGCAGCTTAGCACTGGCTACGCAGTATTTT TRBJ2-3 . TRBV7-2 .
CASSVSFYPGVGSYNEQFF TGTGCCAGCAGCGTCTCGTTCTATCCGGGCGTCGGCTCCTACAATGAGCAGTTCTTC TRBJ2-1 . TRBV9 .
CASSSQTGVNTEAFF TGCGCCAGCAGCTCGCAGACAGGAGTGAACACTGAAGCTTTCTTT TRBJ1-1 . TRBV5-1 .
CAWSVQGAEVGNTIYF TGTGCCTGGAGTGTACAGGGGGCCGAAGTTGGAAACACCATATATTTT TRBJ1-3 . TRBV30 TRBD1
CAMRGNGYTF TGTGCCATGAGGGGGAATGGCTACACCTTC TRBJ1-2 few TRBV10-3 .
CASSRGQGYNEQFF TGCGCCAGCAGCAGGGGACAGGGGTACAATGAGCAGTTCTTC TRBJ2-1 once TRBV5-1 TRBD1
CASSQDSQFSSYNEQFF TGCGCCAGCAGCCAAGATTCTCAGTTCAGCTCCTACAATGAGCAGTTCTTC TRBJ2-1 . TRBV4-3 .
CATTGDTYEQYF TGTGCCACCACAGGGGACACCTACGAGCAGTACTTC TRBJ2-7 . TRBV6-6 TRBD1
CASSLSHTNYGYTF TGTGCCAGCAGCTTAAGCCACACCAACTATGGCTACACCTTC TRBJ1-2 . TRBV11-2 .
CASSLVGTGWWEQYF TGTGCCAGCAGTCTAGTTGGGACAGGATGGTGGGAGCAGTACTTC TRBJ2-7 . TRBV28 TRBD1
CASSQNAQETQYF TGTGCCAGCTCCCAGAACGCCCAAGAGACCCAGTACTTC TRBJ2-5 few TRBV18 .
CASRTGLAGNEQFF TGTGCCAGCCGTACGGGACTAGCGGGCAATGAGCAGTTCTTC TRBJ2-1 . TRBV25-1 TRBD2
CASSQGFLDLGGYTF TGCGCCAGCAGCCAAGGGTTCTTGGATTTGGGTGGCTACACCTTC TRBJ1-2 . TRBV4-3 .
CASSEGLAGGFYEQYF TGTGCCAGCAGTGAGGGACTAGCGGGAGGCTTCTACGAGCAGTACTTC TRBJ2-7 . TRBV6-1 TRBD2
CAWSRRGNEQFF TGTGCCTGGAGCCGAAGGGGGAATGAGCAGTTCTTC TRBJ2-1 . TRBV30 .
CAWSRGQRNTEAFF TGTGCCTGGAGTAGGGGACAGAGGAACACTGAAGCTTTCTTT TRBJ1-1 . TRBV30 TRBD1